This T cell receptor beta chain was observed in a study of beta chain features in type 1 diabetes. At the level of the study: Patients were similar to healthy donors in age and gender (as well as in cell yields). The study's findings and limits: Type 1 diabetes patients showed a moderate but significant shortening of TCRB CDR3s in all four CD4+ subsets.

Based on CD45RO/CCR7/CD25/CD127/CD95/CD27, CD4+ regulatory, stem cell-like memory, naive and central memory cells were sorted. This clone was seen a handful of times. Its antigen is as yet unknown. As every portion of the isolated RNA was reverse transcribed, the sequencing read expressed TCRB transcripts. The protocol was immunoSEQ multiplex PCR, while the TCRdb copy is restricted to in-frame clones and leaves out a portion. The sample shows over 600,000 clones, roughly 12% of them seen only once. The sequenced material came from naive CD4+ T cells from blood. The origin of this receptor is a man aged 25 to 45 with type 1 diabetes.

CDR3 loop: CASSLPLSNTGELFF. The CDR3 nucleotides are TGCGCCAGCAGCTTGCCGCTTTCGAACACCGGGGAGCTGTTTTTT. The chain is built from TRBV5-1 and TRBJ2-2; D remains ambiguous. V lost 1 base to trimming and J lost 0 bases, with 7 bases between them. Germline V gene data show CDR1 as SGHRS and CDR2 as YFSETQ. The CDR3 is 15 residues long.